This T cell receptor (beta chain) was observed in a study of cytomegalovirus exposure and HLA in healthy donors. Germline V lookup: CDR1 MGHRA, CDR2 YSYEKL. The CDR3 contains 15 residues. Trimming removed 5 bases at V and 4 bases at J, with 17 bases between. Vbeta (60) and Jbeta (13) primers were used in the PCR. Assay used: immunoSEQ multiplex PCR; TCRdb lists only in-frame clones, some missing. The top ten hold 10% of the sample, which has about 210,000 clones, approximately 82% seen once. In regard to this clone: The antigen is unknown.

Study results and limitations: It was only CMV serostatus that was available as immune exposure information. Further analysis, carried out later, found HLA-associated TCR beta chains more clonally expanded than equally common other chains. DRB1 had the most TCR associations and HLA-C the fewest, a later analysis found, with rates varying by HLA locus. In a later analysis, a missense DCLRE1C variant was linked to TCR beta V- and J-gene trimming.

This TCR came from a woman in her fifties or sixties in good health and CMV-seropositive. Sequenced input: PBMCs. The V gene is TRBV4-1, the J gene TRBJ1-2; tentative D call: TRBD1 (5 bases). The CDR3 protein is CASSDLGEAGYGYTF. DNA of the CDR3: TGCGCCAGCAGCGATCTAGGGGAGGCTGGCTATGGCTACACCTTC.